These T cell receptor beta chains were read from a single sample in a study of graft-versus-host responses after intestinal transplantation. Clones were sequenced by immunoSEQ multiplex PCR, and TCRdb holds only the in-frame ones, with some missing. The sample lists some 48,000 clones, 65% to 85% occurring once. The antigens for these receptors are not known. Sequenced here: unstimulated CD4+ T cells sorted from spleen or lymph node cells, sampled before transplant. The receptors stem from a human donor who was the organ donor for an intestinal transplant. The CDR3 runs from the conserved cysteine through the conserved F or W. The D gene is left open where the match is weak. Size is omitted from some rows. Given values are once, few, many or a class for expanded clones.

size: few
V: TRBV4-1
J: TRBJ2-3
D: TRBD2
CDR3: CASSRLAGTDTQYF
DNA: TGCGCCAGCAGCCGACTAGCGGGCACAGATACGCAGTATTTT

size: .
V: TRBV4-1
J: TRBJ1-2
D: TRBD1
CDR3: CASSQAGGFGYTF
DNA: TGCGCCAGCAGCCAAGCAGGGGGCTTTGGCTACACCTTC

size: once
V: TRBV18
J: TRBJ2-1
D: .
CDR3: CASSPFSNEQFF
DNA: TGTGCCAGCTCACCTTTTTCTAATGAGCAGTTCTTC

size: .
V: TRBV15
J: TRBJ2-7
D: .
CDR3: CATSRAMGLYYEQYF
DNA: TGTGCCACCAGCAGAGCGATGGGACTCTACTACGAGCAGTACTTC

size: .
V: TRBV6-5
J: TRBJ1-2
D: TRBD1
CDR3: CASSKTGGDGYTF
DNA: TGTGCCAGCAGCAAGACAGGGGGCGATGGCTACACCTTC

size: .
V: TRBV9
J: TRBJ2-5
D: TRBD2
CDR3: CASSVGGAGVQETQYF
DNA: TGTGCCAGCAGCGTAGGGGGAGCGGGGGTACAAGAGACCCAGTACTTC

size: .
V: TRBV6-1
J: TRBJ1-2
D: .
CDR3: CASSFDGLGYTF
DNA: TGTGCCAGCAGTTTCGACGGACTTGGCTACACCTTC

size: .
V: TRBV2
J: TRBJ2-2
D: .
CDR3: CASNYVPGNTGELFF
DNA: TGTGCCAGCAATTACGTTCCGGGGAACACCGGGGAGCTGTTTTTT

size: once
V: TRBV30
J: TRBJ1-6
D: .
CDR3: CAWSVGTYSENSPLHF
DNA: TGTGCCTGGAGTGTAGGGACCTACTCGGAGAATTCACCCCTCCACTTT

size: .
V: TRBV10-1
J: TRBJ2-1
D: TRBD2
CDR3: CASSAGGSGNEQFF
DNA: TGCGCCAGCAGTGCGGGCGGGAGCGGCAATGAGCAGTTCTTC

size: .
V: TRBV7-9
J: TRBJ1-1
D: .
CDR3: CASSRRGPEAFF
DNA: TGTGCCAGCAGCCGCAGGGGCCCTGAAGCTTTCTTT

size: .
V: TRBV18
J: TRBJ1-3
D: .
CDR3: CASSPIGWKEISGNTIYF
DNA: TGTGCCAGCTCACCAATTGGGTGGAAAGAGATCTCTGGAAACACCATATATTTT

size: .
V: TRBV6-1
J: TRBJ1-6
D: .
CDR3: CASSNSPLHF
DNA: TGTGCCAGCAGTAATTCACCCCTCCACTTT

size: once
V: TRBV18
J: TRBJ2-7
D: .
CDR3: CASSPGGGDEQYF
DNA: TGTGCCAGCTCACCAGGGGGCGGGGACGAGCAGTACTTC

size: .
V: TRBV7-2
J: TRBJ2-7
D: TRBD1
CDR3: CASRYPGQGSYEQYF
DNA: TGTGCCAGCAGGTATCCGGGACAGGGATCCTACGAGCAGTACTTC

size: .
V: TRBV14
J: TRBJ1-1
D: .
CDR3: CASSQALGLTEAFF
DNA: TGTGCCAGCAGCCAAGCGTTGGGGTTAACTGAAGCTTTCTTT

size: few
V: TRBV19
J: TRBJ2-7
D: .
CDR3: CASSKVRGVYEQYF
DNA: TGTGCCAGTAGTAAAGTGAGGGGGGTCTACGAGCAGTACTTC

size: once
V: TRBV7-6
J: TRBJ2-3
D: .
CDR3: CASSLAAATSTDTQYF
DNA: TGTGCCAGCAGCTTAGCGGCGGCTACCAGCACAGATACGCAGTATTTT

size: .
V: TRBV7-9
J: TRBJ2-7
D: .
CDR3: CASSTTAGTVTYEQYF
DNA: TGTGCCAGCAGCACCACCGCCGGGACTGTCACCTACGAGCAGTACTTC

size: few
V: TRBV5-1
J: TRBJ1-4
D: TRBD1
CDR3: CASSLGYRDRGEKLFF
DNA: TGCGCCAGCAGCTTGGGTTATCGGGACAGGGGAGAAAAACTGTTTTTT

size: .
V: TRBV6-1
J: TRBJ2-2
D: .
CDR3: CASSTRNTGELFF
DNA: TGTGCCAGCAGTACGCGGAACACCGGGGAGCTGTTTTTT

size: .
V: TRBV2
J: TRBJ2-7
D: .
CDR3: CASSRAQGYEQYF
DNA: TGTGCCAGCAGCAGGGCACAAGGATACGAGCAGTACTTC

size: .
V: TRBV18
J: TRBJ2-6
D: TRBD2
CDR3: CASSPLAGGETGANVLTF
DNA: TGTGCCAGCTCACCACTAGCGGGAGGAGAGACTGGGGCCAACGTCCTGACTTTC

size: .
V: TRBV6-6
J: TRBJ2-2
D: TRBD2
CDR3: CASSLAGEAGELFF
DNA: TGTGCCAGCAGTTTAGCGGGAGAGGCCGGGGAGCTGTTTTTT

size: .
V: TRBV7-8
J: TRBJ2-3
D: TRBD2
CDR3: CASSPGDRLAGLNPVLAQYF
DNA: TGTGCCAGCAGCCCGGGTGACAGACTAGCGGGATTAAACCCAGTCCTCGCGCAGTATTTT